This passage covers 17 T cell receptor beta chains from one sample sequenced in a study of CD8 T cells in ankylosing spondylitis. TCRdb reprocessed the 5' RACE reads with MiXCR, giving one entry per CDR3 protein. The data hold 150,000 to 200,000 distinct CDR3 sequences, with 10% to 15% observed a single time. Material: blood, either unsorted or a sorted T cell fraction (not recorded which). The receptors derive from a female donor with ankylosing spondylitis or in good health (not recorded which).

The genes are TRBV9 and TRBJ2-3, with 8 positions matching TRBD2. In germline, CDR1 is SGDLS, CDR2 YYNGEE. The CDR3 has 16 residues. V shed 0 bases, J shed 2 bases, and the junction held 5 bases outside the gene matches. CDR3 nucleotide sequence: TGTGCCAGCAGCGTAGGAGTAGCGGGGACCACAGATACGCAGTATTTT. Amino acids: CASSVGVAGTTDTQYF.

This clonotype was detected many times. The chain uses TRBV29-1 and TRBJ2-3, with 12 bases matching TRBD2. Germline values: CDR1 SQVTM, CDR2 ANQGSEA. The CDR3 contains 16 residues. J was trimmed by 3 bases and V by 6 bases; bases with no gene match: 10. The CDR3 protein is CSVKRLAGEGTDTQYF. For the CDR3, the DNA is TGCAGCGTCAAGAGACTAGCGGGAGAAGGGACAGATACGCAGTATTTT.

This chain uses TRBV2 with TRBJ2-5; 9 nucleotides match TRBD2. The CDR3 runs 15 residues. The germline V gene has CDR1 SNHLY and CDR2 FYNNEI. Trimming cost V 4 bases and J 5 bases; bases outside gene matches: 8. The CDR3 sequence is CASSASGMGWETQYF. Written as DNA, the CDR3 is TGTGCCAGCAGTGCTAGCGGGATGGGTTGGGAGACCCAGTACTTC.

In this sample, this clonotype turned up many times. The chain carries TRBV12-3 or TRBV12-4 and TRBJ1-1; perhaps TRBD1 as D (6 bases). CDR3 size: 15 residues. V lost 3 bases and J lost 1, with 12 bases in between. The CDR3 reads CASSLVGRGNTEAFF. The CDR3 region has the DNA TGTGCCAGCAGTTTGGTAGGCAGGGGGAACACTGAAGCTTTCTTT.

This clonotype occurred many times. The chain uses TRBV11-1 and TRBJ2-1, with no clear D. V lost 8 bases to trimming and J lost 2 bases, with 13 bases between them. Per the germline V gene, CDR1 is SGHAT and CDR2 is FQDESV (reference sequence). CDR3 size: 14 residues. The CDR3 coding sequence is TGTGCCAGCGGAAACACCAACGCCTACAATGAGCAGTTCTTC. It is translated as CASGNTNAYNEQFF.

This clonotype was detected many times. The chain couples TRBV7-2 to TRBJ2-2; D gene uncertain. This CDR3 contains 13 residues. The V end lost 5 bases, the J end lost 5 bases, and 9 bases lay between the germline ends. Germline loops: CDR1 SGHTA, CDR2 FQGNSA. CDR3 nucleotide sequence: TGTGCCAGCAGCATAACAACGACCGGGGAGCTGTTTTTT. Translating gives CASSITTTGELFF.

V gene TRBV12-3 or TRBV12-4 combines with J gene TRBJ1-1, with TRBD1 identical over 7 bases. There are 16 residues in the CDR3. The V segment lost 6 bases and the J segment 2 bases; nucleotides outside the gene matches: 12. For the CDR3, the DNA is TGTGCCAGCAGCCCTGCCTACAGGGGCGGAAACACTGAAGCTTTCTTT. Translating it yields CASSPAYRGGNTEAFF.

This clonotype was counted many times. The chain links TRBV11-2 to TRBJ2-3; 13 bases match TRBD2. The V and J ends lost 1 base and 3 bases, in that order; junction bases with no gene match: 16. Germline V gives CDR1 SGHAT, CDR2 FQNNGV. There are 21 residues in the CDR3. This CDR3 is CASSLVGGVWTSGSETDTQYF. The CDR3, as DNA: TGTGCCAGCAGCTTAGTCGGGGGGGTCTGGACTAGCGGGAGCGAGACAGATACGCAGTATTTT.

In the case of this clonotype: One base away lies a much larger clone, so this may be a sequencing read error. The V and J genes are TRBV7-6 and TRBJ2-3; weak D call: TRBD2 (6 bases). In germline, CDR1 is SGHVS, CDR2 FNYEAQ. This CDR3 contains 15 residues. The CDR3 sequence is CAGRPPSATTDTQYF. For the CDR3, the DNA is TGTGCCGGCAGGCCCCCTAGCGCAACCACAGATACGCAGTATTTT.

This chain joins TRBV28 and TRBJ2-6; D is possibly TRBD1 (6 bases). Per germline, CDR1 MDHEN and CDR2 SYDVKM. V was trimmed by 5 bases and J by 0 bases, leaving 11 bases between them. The CDR3 totals 16 residues. The CDR3 DNA reads as TGTGCCAGCAGTCGGACAGACCTCTCTGGGGCCAACGTCCTGACTTTC. Translation gives CASSRTDLSGANVLTF.

CDR3 nucleotide sequence: TGTGCCAGCAGAACCCGGGCCCAAGAGACCCAGTACTTC. Translating it yields CASRTRAQETQYF. The J gene is TRBJ2-5, the V gene TRBV28; D is uncertain. CDR1 and CDR2 from the germline V gene are MDHEN and SYDVKM. V shed 6 bases and J shed 1 base, with 9 bases lying between them. The CDR3 contains 13 residues.

The genes are TRBV5-1 and TRBJ2-2; TRBD1 is a possible D gene (5 bases). Germline values: CDR1 SGHRS, CDR2 YFSETQ. Between the trimmed V and J ends, which lost 0 bases and 0 bases, there was a span of 15 bases. The CDR3 runs 18 residues. CDR3 amino acids: CASSLVLTTEANTGELFF. The CDR3 DNA is TGCGCCAGCAGCTTGGTTTTGACGACAGAGGCGAACACCGGGGAGCTGTTTTTT. Combining the CDR3 with reference TRBV5-1 and TRBJ2-2 gives the whole variable domain KAGVTQTPRYLIKTRGQQVTLSCSPISGHRSVSWYQQTPGQGLQFLFEYFSETQRNKGNFPGRFSGRQFSNSRSEMNVSTLELGDSALYLCASSLVLTTEANTGELFFGEGSRLTVL.

This clonotype has ten or more counts. The chain joins TRBV29-1 to TRBJ2-1; 7 bases are shared with TRBD2. Per germline, CDR1 SQVTM and CDR2 ANQGSEA. V shed 2 bases and J 3 bases; nucleotides not matched to a gene: 7. This CDR3 spans 15 amino acids. The CDR3: CSVENGRRLYNEQFF. In nucleotides, the CDR3 is TGCAGCGTTGAAAACGGGAGGAGGCTCTACAATGAGCAGTTCTTC.

This clonotype came up many times. This chain joins TRBV7-9 and TRBJ2-2; TRBD1 is a possible D gene (5 bases). This CDR3 is built from 16 residues. The germline V and J ends were trimmed by 3 bases and 1 base, with 12 bases remaining between them. Germline V CDR1 and CDR2: SEHNR, FQNEAQ (reference sequence). CDR3 DNA sequence: TGTGCCAGCAGCTTGAGGAAAGGGGTGAACACCGGGGAGCTGTTTTTT. Encoded protein: CASSLRKGVNTGELFF.

The chain carries TRBV20-1 and TRBJ2-5, with 7 bases lining up with TRBD2. The J call may be incorrect, as the DNA end agrees better with TRBJ2-1. Germline CDR1 reads DFQATT; CDR2 reads SNEGSKA (reference sequence). The CDR3 is 12 residues long. This CDR3 reads CSAWVGGGTQFF. CDR3 DNA: TGCAGTGCCTGGGTTGGGGGGGGGACCCAGTTCTTC.

Only one count was recorded for this clonotype. A read error is possible here, since a much larger clone lies one base away. The chain uses TRBV12-3 or TRBV12-4 and TRBJ1-5, with D possibly being TRBD1 (5 bases). CDR3 length: 15 amino acids. V lost 3 bases to trimming and J lost 6 bases, with 15 bases between them. The DNA for the CDR3 is TGTGCCAGCAGTTTTGACCAGGGTAGTTGTCAGCCCCAGCATTTT. Protein sequence: CASSFDQGSCQPQHF.

This clonotype was seen ten or more times. The V gene is TRBV11-2, the J gene TRBJ2-3; D is ambiguous. Germline CDR1 and CDR2: SGHAT and FQNNGV. Trimming left V 8 bases short and J 2 bases short, with 11 bases between. This CDR3 has 13 amino acids. The CDR3 nucleotides are TGTGCCAGCCTTGGTTGGAACACAGATACGCAGTATTTT. This encodes CASLGWNTDTQYF.